This TCR beta chain is from a study of cytotoxic CD8 clonotypes in ibrutinib-treated CLL. Study context: Partial responders approximately 25, complete 2; about 12 progressed and roughly 14 stayed in remission by median roughly 70 months. Collecting the response samples happened after a median roughly 13 months of treatment, with a range of 6 to 36.

V was pared by 7 bases and J by 1 base, with 16 bases between. From germline, CDR1 is MRHNA and CDR2 SNTAGT. The CDR3 has 16 amino acids. Profiling relied on immunoSEQ multiplex PCR, and the TCRdb table lists in-frame clones only, not all of them. The profile shows approximately 45,000 clones, about two thirds of them singletons. The V call is TRBV6-4, the J call TRBJ2-2; D gene uncertain. The source was PBMCs, collected after 12 months of ibrutinib treatment. The TCR sequence derives from a human donor with chronic lymphocytic leukemia. Written as DNA, the CDR3 is TGTGCCAGCACCTGGACCCCACTTAGGAACACCGGGGAGCTGTTTTTT. As protein: CASTWTPLRNTGELFF.